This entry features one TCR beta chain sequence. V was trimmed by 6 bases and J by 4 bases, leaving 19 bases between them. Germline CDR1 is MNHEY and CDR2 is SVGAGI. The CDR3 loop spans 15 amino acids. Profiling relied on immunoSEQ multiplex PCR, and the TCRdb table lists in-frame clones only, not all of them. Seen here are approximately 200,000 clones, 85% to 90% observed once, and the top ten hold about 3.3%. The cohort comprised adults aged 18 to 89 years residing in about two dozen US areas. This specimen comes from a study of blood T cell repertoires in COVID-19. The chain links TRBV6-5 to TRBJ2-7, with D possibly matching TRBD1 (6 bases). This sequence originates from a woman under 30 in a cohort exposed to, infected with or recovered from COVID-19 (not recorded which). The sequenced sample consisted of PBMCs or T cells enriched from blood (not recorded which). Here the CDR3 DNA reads TGTGCCAGCAGCCCGTCGGACAGTCTTCCTTACGAGCAGTACTTC. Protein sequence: CASSPSDSLPYEQYF.